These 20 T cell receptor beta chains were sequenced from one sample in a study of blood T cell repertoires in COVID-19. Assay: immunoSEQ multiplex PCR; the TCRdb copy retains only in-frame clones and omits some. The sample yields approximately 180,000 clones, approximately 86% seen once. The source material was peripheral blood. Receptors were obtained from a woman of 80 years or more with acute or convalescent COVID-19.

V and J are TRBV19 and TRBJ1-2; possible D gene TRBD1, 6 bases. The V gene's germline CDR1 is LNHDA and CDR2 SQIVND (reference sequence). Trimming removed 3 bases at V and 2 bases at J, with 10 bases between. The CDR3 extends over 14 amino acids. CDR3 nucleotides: TGTGCCAGTAGTATCTCTCAGGGGAACTATGGCTACACCTTC. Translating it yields CASSISQGNYGYTF. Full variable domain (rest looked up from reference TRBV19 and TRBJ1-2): DGGITQSPKYLFRKEGQNVTLSCEQNLNHDAMYWYRQDPGQGLRLIYYSQIVNDFQKGDIAEGYSVSREKKESFPLTVTSAQKNPTAFYLCASSISQGNYGYTFGSGTRLTVV.

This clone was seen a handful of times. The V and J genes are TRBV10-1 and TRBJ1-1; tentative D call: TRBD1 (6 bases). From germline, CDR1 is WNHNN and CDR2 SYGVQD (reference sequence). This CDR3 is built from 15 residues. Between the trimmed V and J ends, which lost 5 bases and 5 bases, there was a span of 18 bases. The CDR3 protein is CASSTGTLSGTEAFF. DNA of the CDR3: TGCGCCAGCAGTACCGGGACACTCTCGGGGACTGAAGCTTTCTTT.

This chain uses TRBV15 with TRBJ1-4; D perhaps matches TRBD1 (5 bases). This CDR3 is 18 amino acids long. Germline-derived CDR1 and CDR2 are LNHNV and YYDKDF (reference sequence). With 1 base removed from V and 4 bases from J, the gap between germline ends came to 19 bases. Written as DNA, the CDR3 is TGTGCCACCAGCAGAGTACCCTACGCTTCGGGGGGTAATGAAAAACTGTTTTTT. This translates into CATSRVPYASGGNEKLFF.

The CDR3 region has the DNA TGTGCCATCAGTGTACAGGTTAATGAGCAGTTCTTC. Amino acid sequence: CAISVQVNEQFF. This chain links TRBV10-3 with TRBJ2-1; D might be TRBD1 (5 bases). V was pared by 4 bases and J by 7 bases, with 8 bases between. Germline loops: CDR1 ENHRY, CDR2 SYGVKD. The CDR3 is 12 residues long.

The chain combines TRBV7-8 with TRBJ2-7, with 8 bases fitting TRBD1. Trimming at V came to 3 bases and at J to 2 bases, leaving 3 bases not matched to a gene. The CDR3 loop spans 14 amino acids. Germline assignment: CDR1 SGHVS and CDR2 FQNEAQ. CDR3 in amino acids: CASSFRTGPYEQYF. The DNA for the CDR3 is TGTGCCAGCAGCTTTCGGACAGGGCCCTACGAGCAGTACTTC.

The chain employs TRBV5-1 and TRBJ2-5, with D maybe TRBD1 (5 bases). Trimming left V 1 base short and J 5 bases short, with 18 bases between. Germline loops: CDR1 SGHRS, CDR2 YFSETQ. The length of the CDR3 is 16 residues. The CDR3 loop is CASSLWVGQGQETQYF. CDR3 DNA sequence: TGCGCCAGCAGCTTGTGGGTCGGCCAGGGTCAGGAGACCCAGTACTTC.

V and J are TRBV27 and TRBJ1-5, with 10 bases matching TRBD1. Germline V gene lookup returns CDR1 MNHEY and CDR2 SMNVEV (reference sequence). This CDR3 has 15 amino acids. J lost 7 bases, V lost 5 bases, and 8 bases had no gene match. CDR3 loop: CASSATRDRGQPQHF. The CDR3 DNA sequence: TGTGCCAGCAGTGCTACCCGGGACAGGGGACAGCCCCAGCATTTT.

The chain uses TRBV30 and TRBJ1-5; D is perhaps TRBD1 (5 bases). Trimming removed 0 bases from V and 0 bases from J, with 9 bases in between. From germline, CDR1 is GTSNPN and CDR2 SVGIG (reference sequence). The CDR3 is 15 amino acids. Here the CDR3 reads CAWSVGGISNQPQHF. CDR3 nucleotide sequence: TGTGCCTGGAGTGTGGGGGGTATTAGCAATCAGCCCCAGCATTTT.

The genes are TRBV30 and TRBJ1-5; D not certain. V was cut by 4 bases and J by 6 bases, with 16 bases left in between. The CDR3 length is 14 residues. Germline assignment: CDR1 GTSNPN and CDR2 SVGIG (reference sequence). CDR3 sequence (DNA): TGTGCCTGGACCACGGACTTTTCCAGTCAGCCCCAGCATTTT. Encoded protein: CAWTTDFSSQPQHF.

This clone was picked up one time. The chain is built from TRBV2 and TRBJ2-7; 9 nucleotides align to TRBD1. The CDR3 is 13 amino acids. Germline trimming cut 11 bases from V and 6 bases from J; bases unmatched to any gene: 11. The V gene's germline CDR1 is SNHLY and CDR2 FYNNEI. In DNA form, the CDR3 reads TGTGCCGGGGGGACAGGGACCCTAGGCGAGCAGTACTTC. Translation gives CAGGTGTLGEQYF.

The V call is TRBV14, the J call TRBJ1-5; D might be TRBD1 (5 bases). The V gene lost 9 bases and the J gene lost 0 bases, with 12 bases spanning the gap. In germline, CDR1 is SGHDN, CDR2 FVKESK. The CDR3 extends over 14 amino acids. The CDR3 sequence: CASSSGYSNQPQHF. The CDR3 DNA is TGTGCCAGTTCTTCAGGGTATAGCAATCAGCCCCAGCATTTT.

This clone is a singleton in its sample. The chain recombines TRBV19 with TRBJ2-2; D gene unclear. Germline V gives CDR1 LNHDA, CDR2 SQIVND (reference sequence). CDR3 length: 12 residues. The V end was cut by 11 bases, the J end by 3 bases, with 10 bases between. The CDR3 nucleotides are TGTGCCGCCACACGTGACACCGGGGAGCTGTTTTTT. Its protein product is CAATRDTGELFF.

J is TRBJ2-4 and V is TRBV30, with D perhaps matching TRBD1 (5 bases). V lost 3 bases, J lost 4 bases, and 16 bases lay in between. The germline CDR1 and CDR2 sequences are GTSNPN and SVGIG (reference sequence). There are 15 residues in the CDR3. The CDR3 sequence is CAWSRPMGLKNIQYF. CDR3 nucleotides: TGTGCCTGGAGCCGGCCCATGGGGCTGAAAAACATTCAGTACTTC.

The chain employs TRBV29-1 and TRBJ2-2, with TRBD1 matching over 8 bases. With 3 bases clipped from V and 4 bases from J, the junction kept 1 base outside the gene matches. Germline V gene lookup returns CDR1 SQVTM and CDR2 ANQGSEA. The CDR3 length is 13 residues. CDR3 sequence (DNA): TGCAGCGTTGACACAGGGGGCACCGGGGAGCTGTTTTTT. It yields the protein CSVDTGGTGELFF.

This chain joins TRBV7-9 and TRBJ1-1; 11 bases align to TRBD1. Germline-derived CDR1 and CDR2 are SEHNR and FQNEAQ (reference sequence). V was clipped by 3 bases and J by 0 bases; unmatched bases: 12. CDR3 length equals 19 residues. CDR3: CASSFFRPGTGGMNTEAFF. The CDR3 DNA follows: TGTGCCAGCAGCTTCTTTCGCCCCGGGACAGGGGGAATGAACACTGAAGCTTTCTTT. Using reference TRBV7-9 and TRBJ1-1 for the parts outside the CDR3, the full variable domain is DTGVSQNPRHKITKRGQNVTFRCDPISEHNRLYWYRQTLGQGPEFLTYFQNEAQLEKSRLLSDRFSAERPKGSFSTLEIQRTEQGDSAMYLCASSFFRPGTGGMNTEAFFGQGTRLTVV.

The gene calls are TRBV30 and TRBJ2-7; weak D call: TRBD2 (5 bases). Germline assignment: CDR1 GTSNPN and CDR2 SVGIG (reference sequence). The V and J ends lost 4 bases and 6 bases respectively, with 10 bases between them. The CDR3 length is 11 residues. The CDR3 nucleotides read TGTGCCTGGACCCCAGCGGCCGAGCAGTACTTC. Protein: CAWTPAAEQYF.

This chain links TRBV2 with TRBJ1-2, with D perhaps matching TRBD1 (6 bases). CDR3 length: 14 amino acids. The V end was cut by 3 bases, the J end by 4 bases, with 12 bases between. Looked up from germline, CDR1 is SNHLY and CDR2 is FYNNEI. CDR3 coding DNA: TGTGCCAGCAGTGACTTCGGACAGAGCTATGGCTACACCTTC. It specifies CASSDFGQSYGYTF.

For the CDR3, the DNA is TGTGCCAGCAGTTCGTCGGACAGGTCCTCCTACGAGCAGTACTTC. It codes for CASSSSDRSSYEQYF. This sequence joins TRBV27 and TRBJ2-7; 7 bases align to TRBD1. Trimming at V came to 4 bases and at J to 0 bases, leaving 6 bases not matched to a gene. CDR3 length equals 15 residues. Looked up from germline, CDR1 is MNHEY and CDR2 is SMNVEV (reference sequence).

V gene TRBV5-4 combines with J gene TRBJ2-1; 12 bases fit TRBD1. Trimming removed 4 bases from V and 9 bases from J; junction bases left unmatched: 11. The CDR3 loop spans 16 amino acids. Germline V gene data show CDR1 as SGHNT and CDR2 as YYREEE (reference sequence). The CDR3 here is CASSPPRDRGRTEQFF. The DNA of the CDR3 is TGTGCCAGCAGCCCCCCCCGGGACAGGGGGCGTACTGAGCAGTTCTTC.

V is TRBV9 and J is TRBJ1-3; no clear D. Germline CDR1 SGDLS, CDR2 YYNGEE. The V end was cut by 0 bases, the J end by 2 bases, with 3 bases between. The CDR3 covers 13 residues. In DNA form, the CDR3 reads TGTGCCAGCAGCGTAGGGCCTGGAAACACCATATATTTT. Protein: CASSVGPGNTIYF.